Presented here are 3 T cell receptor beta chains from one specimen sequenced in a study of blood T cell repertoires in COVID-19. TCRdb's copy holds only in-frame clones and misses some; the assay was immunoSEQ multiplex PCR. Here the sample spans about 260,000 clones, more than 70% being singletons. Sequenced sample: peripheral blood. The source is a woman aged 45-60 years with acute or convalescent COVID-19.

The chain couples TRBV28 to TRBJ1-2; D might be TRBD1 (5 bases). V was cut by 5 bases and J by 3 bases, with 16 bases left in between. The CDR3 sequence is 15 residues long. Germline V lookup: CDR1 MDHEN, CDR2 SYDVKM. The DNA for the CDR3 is TGTGCCAGCAGTGCCGGAAATCAGGGTTACTATGGCTACACCTTC. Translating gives CASSAGNQGYYGYTF.

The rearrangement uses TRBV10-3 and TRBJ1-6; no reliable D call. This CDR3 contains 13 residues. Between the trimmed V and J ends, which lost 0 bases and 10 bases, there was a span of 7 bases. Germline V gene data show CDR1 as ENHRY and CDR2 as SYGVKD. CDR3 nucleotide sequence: TGTGCCATCAGTGAGTCGATGAGATCACCCCTCCACTTT. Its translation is CAISESMRSPLHF.

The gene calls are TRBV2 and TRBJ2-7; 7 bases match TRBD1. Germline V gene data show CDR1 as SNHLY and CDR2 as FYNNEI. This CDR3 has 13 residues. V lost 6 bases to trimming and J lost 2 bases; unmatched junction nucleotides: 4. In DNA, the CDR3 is TGTGCCAGCAGATCGGGACAGACCTACGAGCAGTACTTC. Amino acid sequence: CASRSGQTYEQYF.